This entry describes one T cell receptor (beta chain). The data originate from a study of blood T cell repertoires in COVID-19. Study background: The United States, Italy and Spain were the sources of the acute and convalescent COVID-19 samples. In each case, the material was cDNA or gDNA derived from T cells, B-cell-depleted T cells, or PBMCs.

Profiled with immunoSEQ multiplex PCR; TCRdb holds only in-frame clones, not every one. The sample yields under 70,000 clones, roughly 84% seen once. J was trimmed by 2 bases and V by 7 bases; bases with no gene match: 7. Germline V gives CDR1 SGDLS, CDR2 YYNGEE. The CDR3 runs to 14 residues. The rearrangement links TRBV9 to TRBJ2-5; 8 bases match TRBD2. The sequence derives from a woman aged 18-29 years with acute or convalescent COVID-19. Sequencing was performed on peripheral blood. CDR3 sequence (DNA): TGTGCCAGCGCTCAAAGCGGGGGACAAGAGACCCAGTACTTC. Its protein is CASAQSGGQETQYF.